These 29 T cell receptor beta chains were sequenced from one sample in a study of blood T cell repertoires in COVID-19. Libraries were prepared by immunoSEQ multiplex PCR; TCRdb keeps only in-frame clonotypes and omits some of them. The sample includes roughly 300,000 clones, approximately 87% seen only once; the top ten take 5.3%. Sequencing input: PBMCs or T cells enriched from blood (not recorded which). The receptors shown here come from a woman in her twenties or thirties who had recovered from COVID-19.

DNA of the CDR3: TGTGCCAGCAGTTTCAGTACCAGCGGGGGGCTTACAGATACGCAGTATTTT. Its translation: CASSFSTSGGLTDTQYF. The gene calls are TRBV27 and TRBJ2-3; TRBD2 aligns across 9 bases. The CDR3 sequence is 17 residues long. Trimming at V came to 3 bases and at J to 3 bases, leaving 10 bases not matched to a gene. Germline V gene sequence: CDR1 MNHEY, CDR2 SMNVEV (reference sequence).

CDR3 loop: CASSGRDWRSGANVLTF. The CDR3 region has the DNA TGCGCCAGCAGTGGCCGGGACTGGCGCTCTGGGGCCAACGTCCTGACTTTC. The V call is TRBV10-2, the J call TRBJ2-6, with D maybe TRBD2 (6 bases). Trimming cost V 4 bases and J 0 bases, with 13 bases left between them. The CDR3 is 17 residues long. The germline gives CDR1 WSHSY, CDR2 SAAADI.

The chain has TRBV4-1 and TRBJ2-1, with 8 bases aligning to TRBD2. The V gene's germline CDR1 is MGHRA and CDR2 YSYEKL. CDR3 length: 16 amino acids. V shed 3 bases and J 2 bases; nucleotides not matched to a gene: 6. The CDR3 is CASSQYSGVAYNEQFF. DNA of the CDR3: TGCGCCAGCAGCCAGTATAGCGGGGTCGCCTACAATGAGCAGTTCTTC.

The sample holds a few counts of this clone. The chain is built from TRBV19 and TRBJ2-2; D ambiguous. Germline assignment: CDR1 LNHDA and CDR2 SQIVND (reference sequence). The CDR3 covers 13 residues. V was clipped by 6 bases and J by 1 base, with 6 bases between them. CDR3 protein: CASSDWNTGELFF. The CDR3 DNA sequence: TGTGCCAGTAGCGACTGGAACACCGGGGAGCTGTTTTTT.

This clone was detected only once. V and J are TRBV28 and TRBJ2-7; D uncertain. This CDR3 has 16 amino acids. V gave up 2 bases and J gave up 5 bases, with 19 bases separating them. The germline CDR1 and CDR2 sequences are MDHEN and SYDVKM. CDR3 sequence reads: CASSLQSLAVVDEQYF. CDR3 sequence (DNA): TGTGCCAGCAGTTTACAGTCCCTTGCAGTCGTGGACGAGCAGTACTTC.

The gene calls are TRBV29-1 and TRBJ1-2; TRBD1 might be the D (6 bases). The CDR3 covers 13 residues. V was cut by 7 bases and J by 3 bases, with 15 bases left in between. Germline V gene lookup returns CDR1 SQVTM and CDR2 ANQGSEA. CDR3 protein: CSAGQRRDYGYTF. The CDR3 bases are TGCAGCGCCGGACAGCGAAGGGACTATGGCTACACCTTC.

The V gene is TRBV5-6, the J gene TRBJ2-1, with D possibly TRBD2 on 5 matching bases. There are 15 residues in the CDR3. The V gene lost 4 bases and the J gene lost 1 base, with 12 bases spanning the gap. CDR1 is SGHDT and CDR2 is YYEEEE in the germline V gene. The CDR3 is CASSGLAGSYNEQFF. As DNA, the CDR3 is TGTGCCAGCAGCGGGCTAGCTGGGTCCTACAATGAGCAGTTCTTC.

The chain carries TRBV5-6 and TRBJ1-2; maybe TRBD1 (6 bases). The CDR3 is 15 amino acids. The V and J ends lost 4 bases and 4 bases respectively, with 17 bases between them. Germline assignment: CDR1 SGHDT and CDR2 YYEEEE. For the CDR3, the DNA is TGTGCCAGCAGCGGGAGGGGGTCCCTATTCTATGGCTACACCTTC. The encoded protein is CASSGRGSLFYGYTF.

This rearrangement joins TRBV6-2 or TRBV6-3 to TRBJ1-2, with no clear D. This CDR3 region has 16 residues. V lost 0 bases and J lost 6, with 17 bases in between. CDR1 is MNHEY, CDR2 SVGEGT, per germline. Here the CDR3 reads CASSYSVTVKMDGYTF. Here the CDR3 DNA reads TGTGCCAGCAGTTACTCTGTAACTGTTAAGATGGATGGCTACACCTTC.

A word on this clone: Other DNA sequences from this sample encode an identical CDR3 as well. The chain links TRBV6-1 to TRBJ1-5; the D is unclear. V was pared by 3 bases and J by 9 bases, with 9 bases between. The CDR3 sequence is 12 residues long. CDR1 and CDR2 from the germline V gene are MNHNS and SASEGT. The CDR3, as DNA: TGTGCCAGCAGTGACCCCCCGGGGCCCCAGCATTTT. Translating it yields CASSDPPGPQHF.

This clone was seen a handful of times. The chain is built from TRBV7-9 and TRBJ1-6; 10 positions match TRBD1. Germline V gene data show CDR1 as SEHNR and CDR2 as FQNEAQ (reference sequence). The CDR3 is made up of 13 amino acids. V shed 8 bases and J 10 bases; nucleotides not matched to a gene: 5. The CDR3 nucleotides read TGTGCCAGCGAGCGGGACAGGGGATCACCCCTCCACTTT. It specifies CASERDRGSPLHF.

The rearrangement links TRBV5-4 to TRBJ1-1; 7 bases match TRBD1. The trim removed 3 bases at V and 8 bases at J, leaving 4 bases unmatched. The germline V gene has CDR1 SGHNT and CDR2 YYREEE (reference sequence). This CDR3 is built from 12 residues. The CDR3 spells CASSSLQGEAFF. The CDR3 DNA reads as TGTGCCAGCAGCTCCCTACAGGGGGAAGCTTTCTTT.

J is TRBJ1-3 and V is TRBV5-1; 7 bases are shared with TRBD1. V trimming: 1 base; J trimming: 0 bases; junction bases outside the gene matches: 1. The germline V gene encodes CDR1 SGHRS and CDR2 YFSETQ. The CDR3 runs 15 residues. CDR3 nucleotide sequence: TGCGCCAGCAGCTTGAGGACAGGCTCTGGAAACACCATATATTTT. Protein product: CASSLRTGSGNTIYF.

The V gene is TRBV7-9, the J gene TRBJ1-6; no clear D gene. Germline CDR1 SEHNR, CDR2 FQNEAQ (reference sequence). The CDR3 consists of 12 residues. V was shortened by 5 bases and J by 4 bases, with 3 bases between the two germline ends. As DNA, the CDR3 is TGTGCCAGCAGCCCTTATAATTCACCCCTCCACTTT. Residues: CASSPYNSPLHF. Supplemented by reference TRBV7-9 and TRBJ1-6, the full variable domain reads DTGVSQNPRHKITKRGQNVTFRCDPISEHNRLYWYRQTLGQGPEFLTYFQNEAQLEKSRLLSDRFSAERPKGSFSTLEIQRTEQGDSAMYLCASSPYNSPLHFGNGTRLTVT.

V is TRBV27 and J is TRBJ1-4, with 11 bases matching TRBD1. CDR1 is MNHEY and CDR2 is SMNVEV in the germline V gene (reference sequence). Trimming took 5 bases from V and 8 from J; bases not matched to a gene: 4. The CDR3 is 14 residues long. The CDR3 region has the DNA TGTGCCAGCAGTGGACAGGGGGCGTCGGAAAAACTGTTTTTT. Its protein is CASSGQGASEKLFF.

This chain's CDR3 is CASLDRLGTEAFF. The CDR3 DNA sequence: TGTGCCAGCCTAGACAGGTTGGGGACTGAAGCTTTCTTT. V gene TRBV25-1 combines with J gene TRBJ1-1, with D tentatively TRBD1 (6 bases). The CDR3 is 13 amino acids. Between the trimmed V and J ends, which lost 8 bases and 5 bases, there was a span of 15 bases. Germline lookup yields CDR1 MGHDK and CDR2 SYGVNS.

The CDR3 region is CASSLLGLVTNEQFF. The CDR3 nucleotides are TGTGCCAGCAGCCTTTTGGGACTAGTTACCAATGAGCAGTTCTTC. The chain is built from TRBV7-2 and TRBJ2-1; 8 positions agree with TRBD2. The CDR3 is 15 amino acids. The ends lost 5 bases at V and 6 bases at J; junction bases unmatched: 9. CDR1 and CDR2 from the germline V gene are SGHTA and FQGNSA.

V gene TRBV5-6 combines with J gene TRBJ1-5, with TRBD1 identical over 10 bases. The germline V gene has CDR1 SGHDT and CDR2 YYEEEE. The CDR3 runs to 19 residues. The J segment lost 0 bases and the V segment lost 2 bases, leaving 11 bases of the junction unmatched. Here the CDR3 reads CASSFWFRQGAPSNQPQHF. The CDR3 region has the DNA TGTGCCAGCAGCTTTTGGTTCCGACAGGGGGCCCCTAGCAATCAGCCCCAGCATTTT.

The sample holds a few counts of this clone. The chain employs TRBV7-9 and TRBJ1-1; a possible D gene is TRBD1 (6 bases). The V end lost 5 bases, the J end lost 7 bases, and 8 bases lay between the germline ends. The CDR3 is 11 residues long. In germline, CDR1 is SEHNR, CDR2 FQNEAQ (reference sequence). The CDR3 is CASSLTGEAFF. The CDR3 DNA follows: TGTGCCAGCAGCCTGACAGGTGAAGCTTTCTTT. Drawing the rest from reference TRBV7-9 and TRBJ1-1, the complete variable domain is DTGVSQNPRHKITKRGQNVTFRCDPISEHNRLYWYRQTLGQGPEFLTYFQNEAQLEKSRLLSDRFSAERPKGSFSTLEIQRTEQGDSAMYLCASSLTGEAFFGQGTRLTVV.

V and J are TRBV6-5 and TRBJ2-5; 8 bases align to TRBD1. Losses at the gene ends were 4 bases for V and 5 bases for J; bases not matched to a gene: 6. CDR3 length equals 14 residues. The germline gives CDR1 MNHEY, CDR2 SVGAGI. The CDR3 DNA reads TGTGCCAGCAGTTTCGGACAGGGCAGGGAGACCCAGTACTTC. Translating it yields CASSFGQGRETQYF.

The chain's CDR3 is CASSSPHGGGKRNEKLFF. DNA of the CDR3: TGTGCCAGCAGCTCCCCGCACGGTGGAGGGAAACGAAATGAAAAACTGTTTTTT. V usage is TRBV5-5 and J usage is TRBJ1-4, with unresolved D. V was clipped by 3 bases and J by 5 bases, with 23 bases between them. The CDR3 is 18 residues long. Germline V CDR1 and CDR2: SGHKS, YYEKEE (reference sequence). The full variable domain, completed using reference TRBV5-5 and TRBJ1-4, is DAGVTQSPTHLIKTRGQQVTLRCSPISGHKSVSWYQQVLGQGPQFIFQYYEKEERGRGNFPDRFSARQFPNYSSELNVNALLLGDSALYLCASSSPHGGGKRNEKLFFGSGTQLSVL.

The chain employs TRBV12-3 or TRBV12-4 and TRBJ1-2, with TRBD1 as a possible D gene (5 bases). Deletions cut 2 bases from V and 5 bases from J, with 6 bases between. The CDR3 has 12 amino acids. The CDR3 DNA reads as TGTGCCAGCAGTTTAAGACAGTATGGCTACACCTTC. Translation: CASSLRQYGYTF.

The chain has TRBV3-1 (or the pseudogene TRBV3-2) and TRBJ2-3, with TRBD2 matching 13 bases. Trimming took 5 bases from V and 5 from J; bases not matched to a gene: 4. From germline, CDR1 is LGHDT and CDR2 YNNKEL (reference sequence). The CDR3 contains 15 residues. The CDR3 DNA follows: TGTGCCAGCAGCAGGACTAGCGGGGGTATAGATACGCAGTATTTT. Protein: CASSRTSGGIDTQYF.

This chain uses TRBV19 with TRBJ1-1; D gene ambiguous. The germline CDR1 and CDR2 sequences are LNHDA and SQIVND (reference sequence). V lost 5 bases, J lost 4 bases, and 11 bases lay in between. CDR3 length equals 13 residues. The CDR3 bases are TGTGCCAGTAGTGTACTGCCCGGCACTGAAGCTTTCTTT. Its protein product is CASSVLPGTEAFF.

V is TRBV11-2 and J is TRBJ2-1; the D gene is possibly TRBD2 (5 bases). Per the germline V gene, CDR1 is SGHAT and CDR2 is FQNNGV. This CDR3 is built from 15 residues. V lost 3 bases and J lost 2, with 11 bases in between. Here the CDR3 DNA reads TGTGCCAGCAGCTTTTTAGAGACTACCTACAATGAGCAGTTCTTC. Its translation is CASSFLETTYNEQFF.

V usage is TRBV7-6 and J usage is TRBJ2-3; 7 bases agree with TRBD2. The CDR3 contains 18 residues. Germline V CDR1 and CDR2: SGHVS, FNYEAQ. The V and J ends lost 0 bases and 2 bases, in that order; junction bases with no gene match: 11. As DNA, the CDR3 is TGTGCCAGCAGCTTAGCCCAGCGGGGTGGCTCCGACACAGATACGCAGTATTTT. Amino acids: CASSLAQRGGSDTDTQYF.

The chain is built from TRBV7-8 and TRBJ1-2; TRBD1 matches at 7 bases. From germline, CDR1 is SGHVS and CDR2 FQNEAQ. Trimming removed 4 bases from V and 6 bases from J; junction bases left unmatched: 5. The CDR3 spans 13 residues. The DNA of the CDR3 is TGTGCCAGCAGCTACGACAGGGAGAATGGCTACACCTTC. Translating it yields CASSYDRENGYTF.

This clone was detected only a few times. V is TRBV9 and J is TRBJ2-2; TRBD1 is a possible D gene (6 bases). Trimming shortened V by 3 bases and J by 6 bases, and 9 bases separated the two germline ends. The CDR3 runs to 13 residues. Germline V gives CDR1 SGDLS, CDR2 YYNGEE. The CDR3, as DNA: TGTGCCAGCAGCGCCAGGACAGCCGGGGAGCTGTTTTTT. This encodes CASSARTAGELFF.

CDR3 nucleotide sequence: TGTGCCAGCAGTGAAGACTGGGGACTACGGCAGCCCCAGCATTTT. Translated: CASSEDWGLRQPQHF. The chain uses TRBV2 and TRBJ1-5; D perhaps matches TRBD1 (5 bases). Trimming pared 1 base from V and 7 bases from J, leaving 14 bases between. CDR1 is SNHLY and CDR2 is FYNNEI in the germline V gene. There are 15 residues in the CDR3.